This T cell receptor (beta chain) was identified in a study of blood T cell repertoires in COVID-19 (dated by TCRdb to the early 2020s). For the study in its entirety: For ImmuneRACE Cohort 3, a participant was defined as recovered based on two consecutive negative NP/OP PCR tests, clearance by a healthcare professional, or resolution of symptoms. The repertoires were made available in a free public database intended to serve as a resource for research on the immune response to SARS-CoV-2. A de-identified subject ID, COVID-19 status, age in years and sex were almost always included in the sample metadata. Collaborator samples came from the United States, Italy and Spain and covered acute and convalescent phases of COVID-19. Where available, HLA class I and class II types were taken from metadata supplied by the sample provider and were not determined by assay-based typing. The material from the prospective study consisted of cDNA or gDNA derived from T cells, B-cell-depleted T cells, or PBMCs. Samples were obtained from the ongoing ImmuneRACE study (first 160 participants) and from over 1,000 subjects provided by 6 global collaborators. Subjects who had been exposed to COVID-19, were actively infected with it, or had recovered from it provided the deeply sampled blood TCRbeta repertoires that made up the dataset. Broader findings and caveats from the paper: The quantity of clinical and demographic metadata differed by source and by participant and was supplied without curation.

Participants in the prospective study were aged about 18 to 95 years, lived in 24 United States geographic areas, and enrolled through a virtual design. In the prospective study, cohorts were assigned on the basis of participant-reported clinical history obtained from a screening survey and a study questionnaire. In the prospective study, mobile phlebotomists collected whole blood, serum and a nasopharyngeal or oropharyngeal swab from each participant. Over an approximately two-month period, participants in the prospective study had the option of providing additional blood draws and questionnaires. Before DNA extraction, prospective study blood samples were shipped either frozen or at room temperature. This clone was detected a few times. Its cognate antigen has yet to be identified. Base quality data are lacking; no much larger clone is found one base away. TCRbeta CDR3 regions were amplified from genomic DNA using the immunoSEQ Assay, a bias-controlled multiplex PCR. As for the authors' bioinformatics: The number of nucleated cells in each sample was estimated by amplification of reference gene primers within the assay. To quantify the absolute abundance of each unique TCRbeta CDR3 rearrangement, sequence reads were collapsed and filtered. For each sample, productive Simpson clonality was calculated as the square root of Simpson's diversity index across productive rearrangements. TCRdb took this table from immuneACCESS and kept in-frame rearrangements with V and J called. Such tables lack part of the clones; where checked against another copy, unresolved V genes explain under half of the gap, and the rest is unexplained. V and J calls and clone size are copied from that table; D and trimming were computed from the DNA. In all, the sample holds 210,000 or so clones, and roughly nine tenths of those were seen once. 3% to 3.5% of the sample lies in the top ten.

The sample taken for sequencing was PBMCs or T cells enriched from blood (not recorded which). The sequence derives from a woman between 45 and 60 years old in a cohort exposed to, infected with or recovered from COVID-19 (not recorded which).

The sequence in DNA is TGTGCCAGCAGCTTCCGAACTAATGAAAAACTGTTTTTT. This is translated as CASSFRTNEKLFF. The chain is encoded by TRBV12-3 or TRBV12-4 joined to TRBJ1-4; the D gene identity is not certain. The CDR3 covers 13 residues, taking in both the cysteine and the phenylalanine. CDR3 DNA is the only sequence kept; it has 39 bases, read in frame from the first base. Deletion took 6 bases off V and 1 base off J, with a span of 6 bases between the germline ends.